The T cell receptor (beta chain) described here comes from a study of OX40 agonist ivuxolimab in advanced cancers. As for the study in general: The treatment was a fully human IgG2 OX40 agonist, ivuxolimab.

General observations from the study: CD4+ T cells averaged fewer expanded clones than CD8+ T cells. Some nonresponders also had low normalized T-cell clonal expansion.

There are 16 residues in the CDR3. Trimming took 8 bases from V and 6 from J; bases not matched to a gene: 14. Per the germline V gene, CDR1 is MDHEN and CDR2 is SYDVKM. The assay was immunoSEQ multiplex PCR, and TCRdb's table has in-frame clones only and misses some. Among tens of thousands of clones listed, roughly 90% were seen once. Notes on this clone: Its antigen remains unidentified.

This chain connects TRBV28 to TRBJ2-2; TRBD2 agrees at 8 bases. Specimen: CD4+ or CD8+ T cells sorted from blood, collected in a trial of the OX40 agonist ivuxolimab. The sequence was obtained from an adult with an advanced solid tumor such as melanoma, head and neck, liver or kidney cancer. CDR3 residues: CASRGPSGRRSGELFF. DNA of the CDR3: TGTGCCAGCCGGGGGCCCAGCGGGAGACGATCCGGGGAGCTGTTTTTT.